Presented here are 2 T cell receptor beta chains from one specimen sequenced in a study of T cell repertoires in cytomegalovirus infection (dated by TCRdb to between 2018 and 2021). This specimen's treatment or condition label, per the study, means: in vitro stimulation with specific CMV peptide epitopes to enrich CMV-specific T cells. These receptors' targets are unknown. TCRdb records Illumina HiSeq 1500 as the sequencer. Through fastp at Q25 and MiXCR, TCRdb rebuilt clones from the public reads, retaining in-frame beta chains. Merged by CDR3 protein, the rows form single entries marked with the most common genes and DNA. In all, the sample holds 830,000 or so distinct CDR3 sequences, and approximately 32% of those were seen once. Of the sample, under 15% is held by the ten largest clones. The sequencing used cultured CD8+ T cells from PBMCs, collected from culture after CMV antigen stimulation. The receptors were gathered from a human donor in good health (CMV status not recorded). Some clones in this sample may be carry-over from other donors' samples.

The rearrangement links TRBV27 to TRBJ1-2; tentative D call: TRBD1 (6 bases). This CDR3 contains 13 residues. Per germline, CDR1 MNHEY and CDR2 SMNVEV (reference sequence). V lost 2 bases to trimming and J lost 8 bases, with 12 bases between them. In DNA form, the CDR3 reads TGTGCCAGCAGTTTAGCCTGGGGGCAGGGCTACACCTTC. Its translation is CASSLAWGQGYTF.

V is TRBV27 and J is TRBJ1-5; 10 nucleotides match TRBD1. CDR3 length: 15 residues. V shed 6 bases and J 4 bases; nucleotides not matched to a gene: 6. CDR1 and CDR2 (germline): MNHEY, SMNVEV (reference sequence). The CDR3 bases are TGTGCCAGCAGCGCCGGGACAGGGGTGAATCAGCCCCAGCATTTT. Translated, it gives CASSAGTGVNQPQHF.